This T cell receptor beta chain comes out of a study of blood T cell repertoires in COVID-19. Study details: Collection of acute and convalescent COVID-19 samples took place in the United States, Italy and Spain. T cells, B-cell-depleted T cells, or PBMCs provided the cDNA or gDNA that served as material.

Germline CDR1 and CDR2: SGHDN and FVKESK. CDR3 length: 14 residues. V was clipped by 1 base and J by 1 base, with 7 bases between them. Clones were read by immunoSEQ multiplex PCR, and TCRdb kept only the in-frame ones, dropping some. The table has tens of thousands of clones, around 87% seen once. This receptor was identified in a human donor in a cohort sampled during active COVID-19. This chain joins TRBV14 and TRBJ2-5, with D possibly matching TRBD2 (5 bases). Sample: peripheral blood. The CDR3 sequence: CASSQGGGQETQYF. The CDR3, as DNA: TGTGCCAGCAGCCAAGGAGGAGGCCAAGAGACCCAGTACTTC.